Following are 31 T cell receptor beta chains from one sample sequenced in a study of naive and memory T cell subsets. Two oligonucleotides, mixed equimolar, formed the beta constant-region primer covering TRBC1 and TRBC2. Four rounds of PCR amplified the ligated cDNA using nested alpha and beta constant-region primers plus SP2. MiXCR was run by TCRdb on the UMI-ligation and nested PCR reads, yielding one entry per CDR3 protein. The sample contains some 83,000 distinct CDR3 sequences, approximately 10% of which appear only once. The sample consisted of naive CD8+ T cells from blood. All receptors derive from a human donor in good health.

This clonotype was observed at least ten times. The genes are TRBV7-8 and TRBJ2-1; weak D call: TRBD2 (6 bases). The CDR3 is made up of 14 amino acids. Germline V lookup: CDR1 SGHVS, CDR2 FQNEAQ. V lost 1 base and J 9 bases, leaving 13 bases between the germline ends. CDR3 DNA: TGTGCCAGCAGCTTAGGGGCGGGGTTCGGTGAGCAGTTCTTC. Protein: CASSLGAGFGEQFF.

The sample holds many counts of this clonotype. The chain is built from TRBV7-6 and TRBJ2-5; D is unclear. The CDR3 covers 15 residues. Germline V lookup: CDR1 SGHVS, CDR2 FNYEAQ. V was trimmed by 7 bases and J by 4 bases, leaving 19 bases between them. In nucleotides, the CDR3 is TGTGCCAGCAAGGCCCCGAACGGAACCAGAGAGACCCAGTACTTC. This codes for CASKAPNGTRETQYF.

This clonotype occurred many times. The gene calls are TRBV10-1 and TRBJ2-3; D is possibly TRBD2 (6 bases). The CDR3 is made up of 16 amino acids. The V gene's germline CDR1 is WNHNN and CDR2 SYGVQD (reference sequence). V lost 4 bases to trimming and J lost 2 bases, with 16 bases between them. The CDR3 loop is CASSGGRDSYTDTQYF. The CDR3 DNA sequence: TGCGCCAGCAGTGGAGGCAGGGACTCCTACACAGATACGCAGTATTTT.

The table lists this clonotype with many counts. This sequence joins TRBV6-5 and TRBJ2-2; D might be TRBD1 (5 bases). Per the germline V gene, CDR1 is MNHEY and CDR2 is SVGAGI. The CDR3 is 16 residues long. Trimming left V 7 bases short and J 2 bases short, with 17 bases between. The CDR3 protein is CASTPRGGINTGELFF. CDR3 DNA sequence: TGTGCCAGCACCCCTAGGGGCGGCATAAACACCGGGGAGCTGTTTTTT.

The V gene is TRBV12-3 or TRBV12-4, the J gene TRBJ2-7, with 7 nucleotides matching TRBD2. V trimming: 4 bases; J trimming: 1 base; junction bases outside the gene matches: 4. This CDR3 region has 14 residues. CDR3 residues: CASSSTSESYEQYF. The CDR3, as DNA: TGTGCCAGCAGTTCAACTAGCGAGTCCTACGAGCAGTACTTC.

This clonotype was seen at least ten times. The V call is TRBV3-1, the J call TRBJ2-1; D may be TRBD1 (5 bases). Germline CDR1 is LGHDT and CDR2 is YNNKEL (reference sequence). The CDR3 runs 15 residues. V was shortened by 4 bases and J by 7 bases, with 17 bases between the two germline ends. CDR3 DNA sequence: TGTGCCAGCAGCCCAACAGGAAGGGGTAGGAATGAGCAGTTCTTC. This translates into CASSPTGRGRNEQFF.

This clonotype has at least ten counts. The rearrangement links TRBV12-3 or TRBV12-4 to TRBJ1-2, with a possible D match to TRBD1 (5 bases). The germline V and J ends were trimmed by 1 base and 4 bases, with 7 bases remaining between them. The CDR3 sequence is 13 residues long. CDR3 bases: TGTGCCAGCAGTTTAGGGGGGAGCTATGGCTACACCTTC. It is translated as CASSLGGSYGYTF.

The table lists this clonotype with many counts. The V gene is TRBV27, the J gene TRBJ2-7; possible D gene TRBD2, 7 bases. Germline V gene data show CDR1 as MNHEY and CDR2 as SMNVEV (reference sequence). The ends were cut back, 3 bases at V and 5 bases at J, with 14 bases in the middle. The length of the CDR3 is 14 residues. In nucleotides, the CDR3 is TGTGCCAGCAGTTTGGGGGGGCGATTCAACGAGCAGTACTTC. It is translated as CASSLGGRFNEQYF.

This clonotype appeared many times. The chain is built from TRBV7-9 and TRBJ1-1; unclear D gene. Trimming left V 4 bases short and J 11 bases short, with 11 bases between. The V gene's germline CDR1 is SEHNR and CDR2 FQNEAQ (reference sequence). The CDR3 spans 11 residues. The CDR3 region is CASSYTEIAFF. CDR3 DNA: TGTGCCAGCAGCTACACAGAAATCGCTTTCTTT.

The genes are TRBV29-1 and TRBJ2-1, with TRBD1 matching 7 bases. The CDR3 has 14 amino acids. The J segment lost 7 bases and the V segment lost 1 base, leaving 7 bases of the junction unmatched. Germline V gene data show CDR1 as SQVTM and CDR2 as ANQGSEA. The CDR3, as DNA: TGCAGCGTTGAAGGGGGACAGCTTGGGAATGAGCAGTTCTTC. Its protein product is CSVEGGQLGNEQFF.

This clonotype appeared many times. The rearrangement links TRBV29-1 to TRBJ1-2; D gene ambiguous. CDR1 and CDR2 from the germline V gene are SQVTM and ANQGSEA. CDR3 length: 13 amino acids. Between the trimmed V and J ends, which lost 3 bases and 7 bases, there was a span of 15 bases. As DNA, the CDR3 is TGCAGCGTTGACACGGAGGTTAGAGGTGGCTACACCTTC. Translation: CSVDTEVRGGYTF.

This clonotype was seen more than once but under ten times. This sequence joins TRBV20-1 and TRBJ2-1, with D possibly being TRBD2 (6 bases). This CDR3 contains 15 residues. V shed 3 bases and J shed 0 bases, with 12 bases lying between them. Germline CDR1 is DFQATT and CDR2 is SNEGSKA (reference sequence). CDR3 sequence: CSASPLAASYNEQFF. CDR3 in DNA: TGCAGTGCTAGCCCACTAGCCGCCTCCTACAATGAGCAGTTCTTC.

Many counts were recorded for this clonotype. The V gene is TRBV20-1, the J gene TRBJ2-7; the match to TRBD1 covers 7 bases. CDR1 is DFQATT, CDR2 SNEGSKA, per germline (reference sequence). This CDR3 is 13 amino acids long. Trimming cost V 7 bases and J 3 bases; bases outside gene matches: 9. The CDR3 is CSVMDRNIYEQYF. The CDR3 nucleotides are TGCAGTGTCATGGACAGGAACATCTACGAGCAGTACTTC.

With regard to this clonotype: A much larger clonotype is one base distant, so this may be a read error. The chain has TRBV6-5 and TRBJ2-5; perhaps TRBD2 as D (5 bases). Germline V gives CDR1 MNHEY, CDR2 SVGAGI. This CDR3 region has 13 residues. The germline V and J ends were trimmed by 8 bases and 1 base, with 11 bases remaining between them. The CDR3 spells CASRRAAQETQYF. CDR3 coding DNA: TGTGCCAGCCGACGAGCGGCCCAAGAGACCCAGTACTTC.

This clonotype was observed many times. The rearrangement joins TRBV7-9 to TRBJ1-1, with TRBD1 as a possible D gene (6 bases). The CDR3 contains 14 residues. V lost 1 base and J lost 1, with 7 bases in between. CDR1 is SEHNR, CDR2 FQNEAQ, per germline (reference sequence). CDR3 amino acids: CASSLGQANTEAFF. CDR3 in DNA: TGTGCCAGCAGCTTAGGACAGGCGAACACTGAAGCTTTCTTT.

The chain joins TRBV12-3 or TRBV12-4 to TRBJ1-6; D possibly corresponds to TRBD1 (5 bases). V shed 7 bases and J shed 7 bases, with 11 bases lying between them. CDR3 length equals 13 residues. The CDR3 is CASTPGGNSPLHF. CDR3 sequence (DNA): TGTGCCAGCACTCCCGGGGGGAATTCACCCCTCCACTTT.

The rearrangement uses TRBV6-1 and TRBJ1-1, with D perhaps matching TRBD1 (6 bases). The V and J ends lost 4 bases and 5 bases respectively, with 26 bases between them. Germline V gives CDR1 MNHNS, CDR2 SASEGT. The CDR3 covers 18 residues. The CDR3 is CASSGRTGKLIMGTEAFF. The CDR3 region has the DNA TGTGCCAGCAGTGGACGTACAGGGAAACTCATTATGGGGACTGAAGCTTTCTTT.

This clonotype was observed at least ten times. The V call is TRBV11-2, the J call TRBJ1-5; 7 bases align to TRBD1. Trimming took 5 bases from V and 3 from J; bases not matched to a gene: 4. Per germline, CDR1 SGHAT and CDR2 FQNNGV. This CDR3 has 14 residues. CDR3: CASSRDRFNQPQHF. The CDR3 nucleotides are TGTGCCAGCAGCCGGGACAGATTCAATCAGCCCCAGCATTTT.

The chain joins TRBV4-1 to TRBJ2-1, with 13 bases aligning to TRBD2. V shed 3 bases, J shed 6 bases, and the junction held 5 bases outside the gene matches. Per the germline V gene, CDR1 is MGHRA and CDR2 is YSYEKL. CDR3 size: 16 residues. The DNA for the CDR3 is TGCGCCAGCAGCCAGCCGGGACTAGCGGGAAGCAATGAGCAGTTCTTC. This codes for CASSQPGLAGSNEQFF.

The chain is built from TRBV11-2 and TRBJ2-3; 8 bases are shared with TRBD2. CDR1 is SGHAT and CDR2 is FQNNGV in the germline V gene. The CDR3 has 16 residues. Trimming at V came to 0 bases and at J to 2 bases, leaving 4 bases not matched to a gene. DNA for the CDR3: TGTGCCAGCAGCTTAGAGGCGGGAGGCACCACAGATACGCAGTATTTT. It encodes CASSLEAGGTTDTQYF.

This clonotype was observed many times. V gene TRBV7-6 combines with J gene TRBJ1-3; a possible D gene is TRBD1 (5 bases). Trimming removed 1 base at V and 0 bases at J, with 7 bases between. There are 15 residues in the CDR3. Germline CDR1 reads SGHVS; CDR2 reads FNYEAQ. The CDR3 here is CASSLEQGSGNTIYF. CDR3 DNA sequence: TGTGCCAGCAGCTTAGAGCAGGGCTCTGGAAACACCATATATTTT.

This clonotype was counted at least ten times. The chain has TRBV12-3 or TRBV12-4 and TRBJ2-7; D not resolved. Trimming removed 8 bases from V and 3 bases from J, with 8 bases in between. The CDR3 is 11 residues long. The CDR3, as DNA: TGTGCCAGCGGCCAGAGCTACGAGCAGTACTTC. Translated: CASGQSYEQYF.

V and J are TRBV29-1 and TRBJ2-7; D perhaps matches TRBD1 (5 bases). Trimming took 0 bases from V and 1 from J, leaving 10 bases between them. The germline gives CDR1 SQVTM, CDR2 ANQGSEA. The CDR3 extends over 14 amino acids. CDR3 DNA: TGCAGCGTTGAAGACTACAGGACATCCTACGAGCAGTACTTC. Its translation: CSVEDYRTSYEQYF.

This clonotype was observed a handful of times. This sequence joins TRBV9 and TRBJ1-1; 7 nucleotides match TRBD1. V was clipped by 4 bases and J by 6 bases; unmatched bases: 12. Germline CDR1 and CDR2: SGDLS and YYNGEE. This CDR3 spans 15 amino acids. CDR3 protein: CASSTRQGGLPEAFF. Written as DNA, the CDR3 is TGTGCCAGCAGCACCCGACAGGGCGGATTACCTGAAGCTTTCTTT.

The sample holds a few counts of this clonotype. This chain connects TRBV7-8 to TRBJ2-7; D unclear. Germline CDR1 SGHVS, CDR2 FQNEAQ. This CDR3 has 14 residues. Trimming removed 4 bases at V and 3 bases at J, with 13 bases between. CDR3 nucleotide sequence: TGTGCCAGCAGCTCCGCCGAACAAAACTACGAGCAGTACTTC. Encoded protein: CASSSAEQNYEQYF.

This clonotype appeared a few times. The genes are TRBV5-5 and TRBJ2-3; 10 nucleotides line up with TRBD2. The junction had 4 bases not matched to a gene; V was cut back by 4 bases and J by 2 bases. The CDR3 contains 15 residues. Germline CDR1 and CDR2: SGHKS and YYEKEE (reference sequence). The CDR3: CASSLGTSDTDTQYF. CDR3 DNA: TGTGCCAGCAGCCTGGGGACTAGCGACACAGATACGCAGTATTTT. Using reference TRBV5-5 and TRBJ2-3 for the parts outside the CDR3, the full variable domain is DAGVTQSPTHLIKTRGQQVTLRCSPISGHKSVSWYQQVLGQGPQFIFQYYEKEERGRGNFPDRFSARQFPNYSSELNVNALLLGDSALYLCASSLGTSDTDTQYFGPGTRLTVL.

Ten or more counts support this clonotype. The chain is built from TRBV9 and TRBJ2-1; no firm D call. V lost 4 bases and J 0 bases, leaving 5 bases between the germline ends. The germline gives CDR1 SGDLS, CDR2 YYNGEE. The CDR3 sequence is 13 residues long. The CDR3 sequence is CASSQSSYNEQFF. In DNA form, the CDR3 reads TGTGCCAGCAGCCAGAGCTCCTACAATGAGCAGTTCTTC.

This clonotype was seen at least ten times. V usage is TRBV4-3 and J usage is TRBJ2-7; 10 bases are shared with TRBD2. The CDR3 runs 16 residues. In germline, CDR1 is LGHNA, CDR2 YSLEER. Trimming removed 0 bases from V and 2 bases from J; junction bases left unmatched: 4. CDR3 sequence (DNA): TGCGCCAGCAGCCAAGAGGGGACTAGCGTTACCTACGAGCAGTACTTC. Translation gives CASSQEGTSVTYEQYF.

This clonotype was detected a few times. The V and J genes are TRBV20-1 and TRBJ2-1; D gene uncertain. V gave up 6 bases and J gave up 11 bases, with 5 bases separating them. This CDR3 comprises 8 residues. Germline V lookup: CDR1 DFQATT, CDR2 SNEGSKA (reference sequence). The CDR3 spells CSAGQQFF. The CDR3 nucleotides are TGCAGTGCGGGTCAGCAGTTCTTC.

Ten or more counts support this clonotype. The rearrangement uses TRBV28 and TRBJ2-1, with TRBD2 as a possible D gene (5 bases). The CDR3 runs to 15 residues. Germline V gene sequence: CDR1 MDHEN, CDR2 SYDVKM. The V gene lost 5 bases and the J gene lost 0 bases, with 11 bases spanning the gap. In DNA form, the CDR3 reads TGTGCCAGCAGTCCGGGGTCCAGCTCCTACAATGAGCAGTTCTTC. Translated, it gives CASSPGSSSYNEQFF.

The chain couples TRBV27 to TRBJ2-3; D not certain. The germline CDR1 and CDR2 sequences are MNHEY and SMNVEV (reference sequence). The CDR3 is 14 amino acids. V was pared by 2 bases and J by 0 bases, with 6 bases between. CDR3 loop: CASSLRRSTDTQYF. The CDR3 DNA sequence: TGTGCCAGCAGTTTAAGACGAAGCACAGATACGCAGTATTTT.